This T cell receptor beta chain was recovered during a study of blood T cell repertoires in COVID-19. Per the germline V gene, CDR1 is SEHNR and CDR2 is FQNEAQ (reference sequence). V was clipped by 2 bases and J by 0 bases; unmatched bases: 7. The CDR3 covers 18 residues. TCRdb's copy holds only in-frame clones and misses some; the assay was immunoSEQ multiplex PCR. This sample has more than 60,000 clones, with 82% found just once. The chain couples TRBV7-9 to TRBJ2-6; 7 positions agree with TRBD1. Sequencing was carried out using peripheral blood. The receptor's source is a man aged 55 to 70 with acute or convalescent COVID-19. The CDR3 region is CASSLRWTGNSGANVLTF. CDR3 DNA sequence: TGTGCCAGCAGCTTAAGGTGGACAGGTAACTCTGGGGCCAACGTCCTGACTTTC.